One sample yielded the 24 T cell receptor beta chains listed below, sequenced in a study of shared clonotypes between healthy human individuals. The assay was immunoSEQ multiplex PCR, and TCRdb's table has in-frame clones only and misses some. The sample has 2.3 million or so clones; 85% to 95% are singletons. Sample: naive CD4+ T cells from PBMCs. The subset here: CD45RA+ positively selected. The receptors originated from a man aged 18 to 29 in good health. Some clones in this sample may be carry-over from other donors' samples.

In its sample, this clone was seen once. V usage is TRBV6-5 and J usage is TRBJ2-5; 8 bases align to TRBD1. The ends lost 7 bases at V and 5 bases at J; junction bases unmatched: 6. Germline V gene data show CDR1 as MNHEY and CDR2 as SVGAGI. The CDR3 has 13 amino acids. CDR3 amino acids: CASNHRGAETQYF. CDR3 DNA sequence: TGTGCCAGCAACCACAGGGGGGCGGAGACCCAGTACTTC.

A note on this clone: Other DNA sequences in the sample encode the same CDR3. The chain couples TRBV7-2 to TRBJ2-5; 7 bases align to TRBD2. Losses at the gene ends were 5 bases for V and 2 bases for J; bases not matched to a gene: 5. The CDR3 contains 14 residues. CDR1 and CDR2 (germline): SGHTA, FQGNSA. CDR3 nucleotide sequence: TGTGCCAGCAGCCTCCCGGGGGGACAAGAGACCCAGTACTTC. This encodes CASSLPGGQETQYF.

The chain combines TRBV2 with TRBJ2-2; tentatively, D is TRBD2 (5 bases). Germline CDR1 and CDR2: SNHLY and FYNNEI. V was clipped by 1 base and J by 6 bases, with 6 bases between them. This CDR3 spans 13 amino acids. The DNA for the CDR3 is TGTGCCAGCAGTGAAGGTAGCGCCGGGGAGCTGTTTTTT. Residues: CASSEGSAGELFF.

The V call is TRBV6-5, the J call TRBJ2-5; possibly TRBD1 for D (6 bases). With 1 base removed from V and 1 base from J, the gap between germline ends came to 13 bases. From germline, CDR1 is MNHEY and CDR2 SVGAGI. This CDR3 has 16 amino acids. The CDR3 protein is CASSYLGTTTQETQYF. The DNA for the CDR3 is TGTGCCAGCAGTTACTTAGGGACAACGACCCAAGAGACCCAGTACTTC.

The V call is TRBV7-8, the J call TRBJ2-3; 7 bases map to TRBD2. The trim removed 5 bases at V and 3 bases at J, leaving 14 bases unmatched. Germline V gives CDR1 SGHVS, CDR2 FQNEAQ. The CDR3 loop spans 17 amino acids. CDR3 DNA sequence: TGTGCCAGCAGCCTGAGGGCAGGCGGGAGTGCTACAGATACGCAGTATTTT. Its protein product is CASSLRAGGSATDTQYF.

V usage is TRBV6-6 and J usage is TRBJ1-5; D not certain. Germline CDR1 and CDR2: MNHNY and SVGAGI (reference sequence). CDR3 size: 14 residues. The V end lost 6 bases, the J end lost 0 bases, and 9 bases lay between the germline ends. CDR3 amino acids: CASRPLVSNQPQHF. The DNA for the CDR3 is TGTGCCAGCAGACCACTCGTTAGCAATCAGCCCCAGCATTTT.

Comments on this clone: Other DNA sequences in the same sample also yield this CDR3. This chain uses TRBV5-1 with TRBJ1-1; D is unclear. The CDR3 runs 13 residues. Germline CDR1 and CDR2: SGHRS and YFSETQ. V was clipped by 0 bases and J by 0 bases, with 3 bases between them. CDR3 region: CASSLELNTEAFF. The CDR3 region has the DNA TGCGCCAGCAGCTTGGAGTTGAACACTGAAGCTTTCTTT.

This chain uses TRBV5-4 with TRBJ2-7; TRBD2 matches 13 bases. This CDR3 contains 15 residues. In germline, CDR1 is SGHNT, CDR2 YYREEE (reference sequence). The J segment lost 2 bases and the V segment lost 4 bases, leaving 3 bases of the junction unmatched. CDR3 sequence: CASSDGLAGAYEQYF. CDR3 nucleotides: TGTGCCAGCAGCGATGGACTAGCGGGAGCCTACGAGCAGTACTTC. Full variable domain (remainder filled in from reference TRBV5-4 and TRBJ2-7): ETGVTQSPTHLIKTRGQQVTLRCSSQSGHNTVSWYQQALGQGPQFIFQYYREEENGRGNFPPRFSGLQFPNYSSELNVNALELDDSALYLCASSDGLAGAYEQYFGPGTRLTVT.

V is TRBV7-3 and J is TRBJ2-7, with 14 bases aligning to TRBD2. Germline loops: CDR1 SGHTA, CDR2 FQGTGA. Unmatched junction bases numbered 5, after V lost 4 bases and J lost 6 bases. The CDR3 is made up of 15 amino acids. CDR3 sequence (DNA): TGTGCCAGCAGCTCGGGACTAGCGGGAGTCGGCGAGCAGTACTTC. It encodes CASSSGLAGVGEQYF.

V usage is TRBV7-3 and J usage is TRBJ2-1; the D is unclear. The germline V gene encodes CDR1 SGHTA and CDR2 FQGTGA. This CDR3 region has 12 residues. Trimming cost V 1 base and J 10 bases, with 8 bases left between them. In DNA form, the CDR3 reads TGTGCCAGCAGCTTAATGAGAGACGAGCAGTTCTTC. Residues: CASSLMRDEQFF.

V gene TRBV5-8 combines with J gene TRBJ2-2; TRBD2 agrees at 11 bases. Trimming cost V 7 bases and J 7 bases; bases outside gene matches: 9. The CDR3 covers 15 residues. Germline V gene sequence: CDR1 SGHTS, CDR2 YDEGEE. The DNA of the CDR3 is TGTGCCAGCCCCTTTCTAGCGGGAGGAGGCGGGGAGCTGTTTTTT. This encodes CASPFLAGGGGELFF. Full variable domain (rest looked up from reference TRBV5-8 and TRBJ2-2): EAGVTQSPTHLIKTRGQQATLRCSPISGHTSVYWYQQALGLGLQFLLWYDEGEERNRGNFPPRFSGRQFPNYSSELNVNALELEDSALYLCASPFLAGGGGELFFGEGSRLTVL.

V is TRBV5-6 and J is TRBJ2-5; D unclear. Germline lookup yields CDR1 SGHDT and CDR2 YYEEEE. The CDR3 covers 17 residues. V was clipped by 5 bases and J by 2 bases, with 22 bases between them. The CDR3 DNA reads as TGTGCCAGCAGTGATTCGTGGGGTTCTTCACGACAAGAGACCCAGTACTTC. As protein: CASSDSWGSSRQETQYF.

The chain recombines TRBV21-1 with TRBJ1-4; the D segment call TRBD1 is taken from the table without a DNA check. TRBV21-1 is classified as a pseudogene. The CDR3 extends over 14 amino acids. CDR3 protein: CASSERGYGEKLFF. The CDR3 DNA reads as TGTGCCAGCAGCGAAAGGGGGTATGGTGAAAAACTGTTTTTT.

The rearrangement links TRBV10-3 to TRBJ2-3; D remains unclear. The CDR3 spans 15 residues. V dropped 9 bases and J dropped 2 bases, with 18 bases sitting between them. Per the germline V gene, CDR1 is ENHRY and CDR2 is SYGVKD. CDR3 sequence (DNA): TGTGCCATTTCGACAAGTCGGGCTAACACAGATACGCAGTATTTT. Translation gives CAISTSRANTDTQYF.

The chain is built from TRBV6-5 and TRBJ1-3; 7 bases agree with TRBD1. There are 15 residues in the CDR3. Germline CDR1 MNHEY, CDR2 SVGAGI. With 11 bases clipped from V and 0 bases from J, the junction kept 10 bases outside the gene matches. The CDR3 DNA follows: TGTGCCGCCCGGGAGGGGGCCCACTCTGGAAACACCATATATTTT. Translating gives CAAREGAHSGNTIYF.

The chain links TRBV7-8 to TRBJ1-1, with D unresolved. The V gene's germline CDR1 is SGHVS and CDR2 FQNEAQ. Trimming pared 2 bases from V and 2 bases from J, leaving 12 bases between. This CDR3 is 15 amino acids long. CDR3 DNA sequence: TGTGCCAGCAGCTTACCTCCAGATGCTAACACTGAAGCTTTCTTT. Amino acids: CASSLPPDANTEAFF.

The rearrangement uses TRBV30 and TRBJ1-1, with D unresolved. The germline V gene has CDR1 GTSNPN and CDR2 SVGIG (reference sequence). This CDR3 is built from 13 residues. V was shortened by 4 bases and J by 3 bases, with 12 bases between the two germline ends. The CDR3 loop reads CAWTRSGDTEAFF. CDR3 sequence (DNA): TGTGCCTGGACTCGCTCTGGGGACACTGAAGCTTTCTTT.

The chain has TRBV7-8 and TRBJ1-5, with D perhaps TRBD1 (5 bases). CDR1 is SGHVS and CDR2 is FQNEAQ in the germline V gene. This CDR3 has 13 residues. Trimming took 4 bases from V and 7 from J, leaving 11 bases between them. CDR3 nucleotide sequence: TGTGCCAGCAGCTCCGACAGAGCCCAGCCCCAGCATTTT. It specifies CASSSDRAQPQHF.

The chain couples TRBV4-1 to TRBJ2-1; a weak D match, TRBD1 (8 bases). This CDR3 spans 17 amino acids. CDR1 is MGHRA, CDR2 YSYEKL, per germline. V dropped 0 bases and J dropped 8 bases, with 20 bases sitting between them. CDR3 DNA sequence: TGCGCCAGCAGCCAAGATCCGGGTACAGGGGGGAGGGATGAGCAGTTCTTC. It codes for CASSQDPGTGGRDEQFF.

This chain links TRBV5-1 with TRBJ1-1; 7 nucleotides line up with TRBD1. The germline V gene has CDR1 SGHRS and CDR2 YFSETQ. This CDR3 is built from 13 residues. Trimming took 3 bases from V and 4 from J; bases not matched to a gene: 3. The CDR3 is CASSSSGGTEAFF. The CDR3 coding sequence is TGCGCCAGCAGCTCATCAGGGGGCACTGAAGCTTTCTTT.

The CDR3 DNA reads as TGCAGTGCAAAGAGTCCGGGCGAGCAGTACTTC. Protein: CSAKSPGEQYF. The rearrangement uses TRBV20-1 and TRBJ2-7; D remains unclear. V gave up 6 bases and J gave up 6 bases, with 12 bases separating them. There are 11 residues in the CDR3. CDR1 DFQATT and CDR2 SNEGSKA come from the germline V gene (reference sequence).

The V and J genes are TRBV9 and TRBJ2-7; D perhaps matches TRBD2 (6 bases). CDR1 and CDR2 from the germline V gene are SGDLS and YYNGEE. Trimming cost V 3 bases and J 5 bases, with 15 bases left between them. This CDR3 comprises 14 residues. As DNA, the CDR3 is TGTGCCAGCAGCGAGACAGCGGGTTTCGACGAGCAGTACTTC. It translates to CASSETAGFDEQYF.

The chain has TRBV6-5 and TRBJ2-1, with D unclear. The CDR3 covers 13 residues. Germline V CDR1 and CDR2: MNHEY, SVGAGI. Trimming shortened V by 5 bases and J by 0 bases, and 5 bases separated the two germline ends. The CDR3, as DNA: TGTGCCAGCAGTGGCGCCTCCTACAATGAGCAGTTCTTC. Protein sequence: CASSGASYNEQFF.

This clone was recorded only once. The chain joins TRBV5-1 to TRBJ1-2; 9 bases are shared with TRBD1. Germline trimming cut 1 base from V and 6 bases from J; bases unmatched to any gene: 7. The CDR3 runs 15 residues. Looked up from germline, CDR1 is SGHRS and CDR2 is YFSETQ. The CDR3 reads CASSLMGQGGDGYTF. The CDR3 coding sequence is TGCGCCAGCAGCTTGATGGGACAGGGAGGGGATGGCTACACCTTC.